One and the same sample provided the 23 T cell receptor beta chains below, sequenced in a study of Ad26.COV2.S vaccination and SARS-CoV-2 variants. Some clones are missing from TCRdb's copy, which holds only in-frame ones; the method was immunoSEQ multiplex PCR. Of 380,000 or so clones detected, approximately 86% appear once; the ten largest clones hold roughly 10%. Treatment reported: 15 to 20 received Ad26.COV2.S at low or high dose, single or two shots; about 5 received placebo; per-sample allocation not given. Sampling occurred on day 63 after the first vaccine or placebo injection. The source was peripheral blood, collected in a trial of Ad26.COV2.S vaccine versus placebo. Receptor source: a person between 18 and 60 years old who received the Ad26.COV2.S COVID-19 vaccine or a placebo.

The rearrangement links TRBV28 to TRBJ2-1, with D perhaps TRBD1 or TRBD2 (5 bases each). Germline lookup yields CDR1 MDHEN and CDR2 SYDVKM. The CDR3 is made up of 17 amino acids. Trimming removed 2 bases from V and 9 bases from J, with 23 bases in between. The CDR3 here is CASSLISSRGSTGEQFF. The CDR3 nucleotides are TGTGCCAGCAGTTTAATCTCATCTCGGGGCAGCACGGGTGAGCAGTTCTTC.

This chain joins TRBV5-1 and TRBJ2-3, with a weak D call TRBD2 (6 bases). Germline V CDR1 and CDR2: SGHRS, YFSETQ. Trimming removed 0 bases from V and 4 bases from J, with 9 bases in between. This CDR3 is 14 amino acids long. The CDR3 nucleotides are TGCGCCAGCAGCTTGGTGGGGGGTCCAGATACGCAGTATTTT. Protein sequence: CASSLVGGPDTQYF.

The chain recombines TRBV6-1 with TRBJ2-5, with 8 bases lining up with TRBD2. Trimming cost V 0 bases and J 5 bases; bases outside gene matches: 8. The CDR3 has 16 amino acids. Germline-derived CDR1 and CDR2 are MNHNS and SASEGT. The CDR3 reads CASSEAPLAGGETQYF. The CDR3 DNA reads TGTGCCAGCAGTGAAGCTCCGCTAGCGGGTGGGGAGACCCAGTACTTC.

The chain is built from TRBV5-5 and TRBJ2-7, with a tentative D call TRBD1 (6 bases). From germline, CDR1 is SGHKS and CDR2 YYEKEE (reference sequence). Trimming removed 2 bases from V and 3 bases from J, with 9 bases in between. The CDR3 has 13 residues. The CDR3 DNA follows: TGTGCCAGCAGCTTTAAGGGGGACTACGAGCAGTACTTC. It is translated as CASSFKGDYEQYF.

The CDR3 loop is CASSLAVFKGPYEQYF. DNA for the CDR3: TGTGCCAGCAGCTTAGCTGTATTTAAAGGGCCCTACGAGCAGTACTTC. J is TRBJ2-7 and V is TRBV7-8; no reliable D call. Trimming removed 0 bases from V and 2 bases from J, with 14 bases in between. The CDR3 runs 16 residues. Germline V gene data show CDR1 as SGHVS and CDR2 as FQNEAQ.

The gene calls are TRBV11-2 and TRBJ2-6; the D gene could be TRBD1 or TRBD2 (5 bases each). Deletions cut 6 bases from V and 1 base from J, with 13 bases between. The CDR3 is made up of 16 amino acids. Germline V lookup: CDR1 SGHAT, CDR2 FQNNGV. Here the CDR3 reads CASRSGLGSGANVLTF. The CDR3 DNA is TGTGCCAGCAGATCGGGGCTAGGGTCTGGGGCCAACGTCCTGACTTTC.

The chain uses TRBV19 and TRBJ2-1, with 7 bases matching TRBD2. CDR1 and CDR2 (germline): LNHDA, SQIVND (reference sequence). Trimming removed 1 base from V and 0 bases from J; junction bases left unmatched: 6. The CDR3 totals 17 residues. CDR3 in DNA: TGTGCCAGTAGTATAGCAGGAGCGGGACTCTCCTACAATGAGCAGTTCTTC. Its translation: CASSIAGAGLSYNEQFF.

Points on this clone: A read error may be the cause here, since a much bigger clone is one base away. The chain has TRBV5-4 and TRBJ1-2; D uncertain. Per germline, CDR1 SGHNT and CDR2 YYREEE (reference sequence). The V gene lost 4 bases and the J gene lost 4 bases, with 8 bases spanning the gap. CDR3 length: 12 residues. The CDR3 DNA follows: TGTGCCAGCAGCCTTGACACCTATGGCTACACCTTC. Its protein product is CASSLDTYGYTF.

The J gene is TRBJ2-1, the V gene TRBV6-2 or TRBV6-3; D unresolved. Per the germline V gene, CDR1 is MNHEY and CDR2 is SVGEGT. The CDR3 runs 16 residues. V gave up 4 bases and J gave up 10 bases, with 23 bases separating them. CDR3 sequence: CASSSWAPTGHGEQFF. In nucleotides, the CDR3 is TGTGCCAGCAGTTCTTGGGCGCCTACCGGCCACGGCGAGCAGTTCTTC.

This chain links TRBV12-3 or TRBV12-4 with TRBJ1-1, with unresolved D. CDR3 length: 11 residues. V was shortened by 3 bases and J by 7 bases, with 6 bases between the two germline ends. The CDR3 is CASSLAIEAFF. As DNA, the CDR3 is TGTGCCAGCAGTTTGGCAATTGAAGCTTTCTTT.

V and J are TRBV5-1 and TRBJ2-3; TRBD2 is a possible D gene (6 bases). Germline V CDR1 and CDR2: SGHRS, YFSETQ. V lost 3 bases, J lost 2 bases, and 22 bases lay in between. The CDR3 is 18 residues long. DNA of the CDR3: TGCGCCAGCAGCTGGGGGGTTCGGAGCGCCACCTCCACAGATACGCAGTATTTT. Amino acids: CASSWGVRSATSTDTQYF.

V and J are TRBV7-2 and TRBJ2-7; D not resolved. Trimming pared 5 bases from V and 2 bases from J, leaving 10 bases between. Germline V gene sequence: CDR1 SGHTA, CDR2 FQGNSA. This CDR3 region has 13 residues. CDR3 residues: CASSVSSAYEQYF. CDR3 bases: TGTGCCAGCAGCGTTTCCTCAGCCTACGAGCAGTACTTC.

The chain couples TRBV30 to TRBJ2-1; D call uncertain. Trimming left V 3 bases short and J 4 bases short, with 13 bases between. The V gene's germline CDR1 is GTSNPN and CDR2 SVGIG (reference sequence). This CDR3 region has 14 residues. Here the CDR3 reads CAWRPTGEYNEQFF. CDR3 DNA: TGTGCCTGGAGGCCGACTGGGGAATACAATGAGCAGTTCTTC.

The V gene is TRBV3-1 (or the pseudogene TRBV3-2), the J gene TRBJ2-6, with 13 bases aligning to TRBD2. Looked up from germline, CDR1 is LGHDT and CDR2 is YNNKEL (reference sequence). The V segment lost 5 bases and the J segment 4 bases; nucleotides outside the gene matches: 8. The CDR3 loop spans 18 amino acids. CDR3 nucleotides: TGTGCCAGCAGCTCCCGACTAGCGGGAGGTAACGGGGCCAACGTCCTGACTTTC. It encodes CASSSRLAGGNGANVLTF.

This clone was observed once. The V gene is TRBV9, the J gene TRBJ1-2, with a weak D call TRBD1 (5 bases). This CDR3 is built from 14 residues. V lost 0 bases and J 5 bases, leaving 11 bases between the germline ends. CDR1 and CDR2 from the germline V gene are SGDLS and YYNGEE. This CDR3 is CASSVGGKGYGYTF. As DNA, the CDR3 is TGTGCCAGCAGCGTAGGGGGTAAGGGGTATGGCTACACCTTC.

This chain connects TRBV28 to TRBJ2-7; D is unresolved. V lost 7 bases and J lost 5, with 18 bases in between. Germline CDR1 is MDHEN and CDR2 is SYDVKM. CDR3 length: 14 residues. The CDR3 region has the DNA TGTGCCAGCACCCCCCATGGCAAGACCGACGAGCAGTACTTC. Translation gives CASTPHGKTDEQYF.

The chain couples TRBV6-4 to TRBJ2-7; D gene unclear. Germline-derived CDR1 and CDR2 are MRHNA and SNTAGT. V lost 0 bases to trimming and J lost 2 bases, with 14 bases between them. The CDR3 has 16 residues. The CDR3 here is CASSDSMSFLTYEQYF. CDR3 nucleotides: TGTGCCAGCAGTGACTCGATGTCCTTTTTAACCTACGAGCAGTACTTC.

This clone was observed a single time. The chain uses TRBV12-2 and TRBJ1-2; the listed D gene, TRBD1, was not tested against the DNA. TRBV12-2 is designated a pseudogene. The CDR3 extends over 17 amino acids. The DNA of the CDR3 is TGTGCAAGTCGCTTAGCGGCCCAGGGACATCCCCCATGCGGCTACACCTTC. It yields the protein CASRLAAQGHPPCGYTF.

The chain links TRBV12-3 or TRBV12-4 to TRBJ2-2; D perhaps matches TRBD2 (6 bases). V lost 3 bases and J lost 8, with 10 bases in between. This CDR3 has 13 amino acids. This CDR3 is CASSFGSLGELFF. CDR3 bases: TGTGCCAGCAGTTTCGGGAGTCTAGGGGAGCTGTTTTTT.

This chain uses TRBV9 with TRBJ1-6, with D possibly TRBD1 on 5 matching bases. V lost 4 bases to trimming and J lost 7 bases, with 12 bases between them. Germline CDR1 SGDLS, CDR2 YYNGEE. This CDR3 contains 14 residues. The CDR3 DNA reads as TGTGCCAGCAGCCCGGGGGGGGAGAATTCACCCCTCCACTTT. It specifies CASSPGGENSPLHF.

A single count supports this clone. J is TRBJ1-2 and V is TRBV28; D gene ambiguous. Trimming stripped 8 bases from V and 4 bases from J, with 8 bases between. Germline V gives CDR1 MDHEN, CDR2 SYDVKM. The CDR3 totals 11 residues. CDR3 DNA sequence: TGTGCCAGCTCAGCCGGCTATGGCTACACCTTC. Its translation is CASSAGYGYTF.

The V call is TRBV5-1, the J call TRBJ2-3; D is unclear. CDR3 length equals 10 residues. Germline CDR1 is SGHRS and CDR2 is YFSETQ. Trimming left V 6 bases short and J 5 bases short, with 4 bases between. The CDR3: CASNKDTQYF. Here the CDR3 DNA reads TGCGCCAGCAATAAAGATACGCAGTATTTT.

This clone has only one observation. V and J are TRBV19 and TRBJ1-6; TRBD1 matches at 9 bases. From germline, CDR1 is LNHDA and CDR2 SQIVND (reference sequence). There are 14 residues in the CDR3. J was trimmed by 7 bases and V by 10 bases; bases with no gene match: 8. The CDR3 reads CATQGDRANSPLHF. The CDR3 DNA sequence: TGTGCCACCCAGGGGGACAGGGCGAATTCACCCCTCCACTTT.